This section outlines one TCR beta chain sequence together with its context. Its specific antigen is unknown. Nothing much larger sits one base from this clone, and base qualities are not available. This record belongs to a study of CD4 T cells in relation to SARS-CoV-2 and coronaviruses (TCRdb year 2021). Study-wide context: Patient-derived lymphoblastoid cell lines were used to map the HLA restriction of shared crossreactive spike epitopes. Memory CD4+ T cell crossreactivity between SARS-CoV-2 and common cold coronavirus spike proteins was assessed at the TCR clonotype level in the study. The Adaptive Biotechnologies TCR-sequencing kit was used to sequence samples from three pre-COVID donors and the naive versus memory experiments, while other data came from Illumina-based sequencing. A different TCR-beta assay, based on Illumina, was used to sequence expansion assays from other donors in the study.

Deep-resolution immunoSEQ TCR-beta sequencing was performed on DNA from uncultured naive and memory CD4+ T cells. The original pipeline was this. During preprocessing, nonproductive sequences were removed, as were CDR3s that did not start with C, did not end with F or W, or were shorter than 7 amino acids. Cultured and uncultured naive and memory CD4+ repertoires were searched for previously identified spike- and CEF-reactive CDR3s. CDR3 homology was quantified as pairwise Levenshtein distance, calculated with the stringdist R package after three terminal residues were trimmed from each end. Imported from immuneACCESS, the table was reduced by TCRdb to in-frame sequences with V and J called. These copies leave out some clones; in studies compared against another copy, an unresolved V gene accounts for under half, and the cause of the remainder is not known. The DNA gave D and trimming, while V, J and clone size come from that table. The sample table records 55,000 to 70,000 clones; 85% to 95% of these occur just once. The ten top clones hold approximately 0.2% of the sample.

Its CDR3 holds 15 amino acids, cysteine through phenylalanine. Only the CDR3 DNA stays, 45 bases, in frame from base 1. V sheds 1 base and J sheds 8 bases, leaving 17 bases between their ends. Via the germline V gene, CDR1 is SGHAT and CDR2 FQNNGV. Study-wide conclusions, independent of this receptor: Pre-pandemic and post-infection samples were not both contributed by any donor, so tracing of the source of pre-existing responses was limited. Sequencing naive versus memory cells indicated that the assay picks up memory recall responses, not primary responses primed during culture. The study was constrained by small numbers of patients and of tested TCRs. Significantly weaker SARS-CoV-2-driven expansion was shown by crossreactive clones than by monoreactive clones, consistent with antigenic imprinting. Crossreactivity analysis centred on spike protein, so crossreactivity against other viral proteins was not assessed. About 65% of donors had memory CD4+ clonotypes that crossrecognized SARS-CoV-2 and at least one common cold coronavirus spike.

CD4+ T cells from unexposed donors were collected before the COVID-19 pandemic (2011-2018). To separate naive from memory CD4+ T cells, cryopreserved PBMCs first underwent CD4 enrichment and then EasySep naive CD4+ T cell enrichment. The leukapheresis product for the unexposed donors was obtained through commercial purchase. Ficoll-Paque PLUS gradient centrifugation was used to isolate PBMCs from either whole blood or leukapheresis product. The PBMCs went either fresh into the expansion assay or into cryopreservation at -140 degrees C. The QIAamp Micro DNA Kit was used to extract genomic DNA from the CD4+ T cells.

This sequence was found in a human donor in good health. Sequenced material: naive CD4+ T cells from PBMCs. Explained via the paper, the cell subset or site label denotes: naive CD4+ T cells isolated by negative enrichment. The chain joins TRBV11-2 to TRBJ1-2, with no reliable assignment of the D segment. In nucleotide form, the sequence is TGTGCCAGCAGCTTAGGGACCGTCAGGATAGAGGGCTACACCTTC. This is translated as CASSLGTVRIEGYTF.